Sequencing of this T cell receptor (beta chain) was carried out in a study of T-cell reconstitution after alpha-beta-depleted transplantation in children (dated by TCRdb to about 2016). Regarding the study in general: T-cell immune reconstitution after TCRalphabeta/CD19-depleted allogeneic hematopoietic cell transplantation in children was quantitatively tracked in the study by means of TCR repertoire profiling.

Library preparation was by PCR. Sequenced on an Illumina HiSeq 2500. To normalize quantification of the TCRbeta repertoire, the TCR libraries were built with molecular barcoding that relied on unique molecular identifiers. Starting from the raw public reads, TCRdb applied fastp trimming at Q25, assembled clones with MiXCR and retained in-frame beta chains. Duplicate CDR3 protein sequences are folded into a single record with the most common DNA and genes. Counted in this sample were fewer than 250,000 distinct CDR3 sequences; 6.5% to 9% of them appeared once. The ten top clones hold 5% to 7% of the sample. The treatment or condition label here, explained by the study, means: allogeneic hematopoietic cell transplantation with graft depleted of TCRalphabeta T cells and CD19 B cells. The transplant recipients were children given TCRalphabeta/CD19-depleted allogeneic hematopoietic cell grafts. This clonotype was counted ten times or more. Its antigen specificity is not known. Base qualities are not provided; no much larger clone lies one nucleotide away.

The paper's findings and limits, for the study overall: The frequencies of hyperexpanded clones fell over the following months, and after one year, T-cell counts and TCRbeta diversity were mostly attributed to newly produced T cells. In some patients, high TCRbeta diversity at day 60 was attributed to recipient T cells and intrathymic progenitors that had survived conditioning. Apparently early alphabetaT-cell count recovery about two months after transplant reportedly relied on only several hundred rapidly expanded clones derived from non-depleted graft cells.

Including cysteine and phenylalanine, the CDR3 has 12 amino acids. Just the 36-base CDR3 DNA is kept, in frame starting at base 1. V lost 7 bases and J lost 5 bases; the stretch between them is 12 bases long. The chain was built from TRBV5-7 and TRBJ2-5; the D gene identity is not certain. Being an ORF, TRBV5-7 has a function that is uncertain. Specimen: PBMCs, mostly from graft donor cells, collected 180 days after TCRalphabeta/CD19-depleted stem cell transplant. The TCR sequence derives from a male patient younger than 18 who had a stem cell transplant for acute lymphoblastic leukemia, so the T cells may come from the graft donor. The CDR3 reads CASLRGEETQYF. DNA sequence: TGTGCCAGCCTTCGAGGAGAGGAGACCCAGTACTTC.